This TCR beta chain was captured by sequencing in a study of blood T cell repertoires in COVID-19. Study background: Whether acute or convalescent, the COVID-19 samples came from the United States, Italy and Spain. T cells, B-cell-depleted T cells, or PBMCs provided the cDNA or gDNA that served as material.

Original analysis: Estimation of nucleated cell counts relied on the amplification of reference gene primers. TCRdb keeps only in-frame clones here, not all; method: immunoSEQ multiplex PCR. That table furnishes V, J and clone size, whereas the DNA furnished D and trimming. Seen here are fewer than 200,000 clones, 82% observed once, and the top ten hold 6.5% to 8.5%. CDR3 length equals 11 residues. Trimming stripped 1 base from V and 8 bases from J, with 5 bases between. The germline V gene has CDR1 LGHDT and CDR2 YNNKEL (reference sequence). The chain employs TRBV3-1 (or the pseudogene TRBV3-2) and TRBJ1-1; no reliable D call. The sequence derives from a middle-aged woman with COVID-19, enrolled during active disease. The sample consisted of peripheral blood. In nucleotides, the CDR3 is TGTGCCAGCAGCCAAGGGCCCGAAGCTTTCTTT. This translates into CASSQGPEAFF.